This passage covers 13 T cell receptor beta chains from one sample sequenced in a study of cytotoxic CD8 clonotypes in ibrutinib-treated CLL. TCRdb keeps only in-frame clones here, not all; method: immunoSEQ multiplex PCR. The data contain some 65,000 clones, 57% of them seen just once; the ten biggest clones take up over 12%. The material sequenced was PBMCs, taken after 12 months of ibrutinib treatment. Receptors originate from a human donor with chronic lymphocytic leukemia.

The genes are TRBV6-6 and TRBJ2-1; 8 bases line up with TRBD2. This CDR3 has 14 amino acids. V lost 10 bases to trimming and J lost 4 bases; unmatched junction nucleotides: 9. Germline V gene lookup returns CDR1 MNHNY and CDR2 SVGAGI (reference sequence). As DNA, the CDR3 is TGTGCCACCAAATTGGCGGGAGGATACAATGAGCAGTTCTTC. This sequence encodes CATKLAGGYNEQFF.

J is TRBJ2-7 and V is TRBV28, with 10 bases lining up with TRBD2. V shed 4 bases, J shed 5 bases, and the junction held 14 bases outside the gene matches. The germline V gene encodes CDR1 MDHEN and CDR2 SYDVKM. This CDR3 spans 17 amino acids. The CDR3, as DNA: TGTGCCAGCAGTTCCCCTTTTCTAGCGGGAGTGCCTCACGAGCAGTACTTC. Translated: CASSSPFLAGVPHEQYF.

Relative to its sample, this clone is large. This chain links TRBV27 with TRBJ2-7, with D unclear. This CDR3 spans 11 amino acids. Germline values: CDR1 MNHEY, CDR2 SMNVEV (reference sequence). The V end lost 8 bases, the J end lost 3 bases, and 8 bases lay between the germline ends. This CDR3 is CASGTVYEQYV. In DNA form, the CDR3 reads TGTGCCAGCGGTACGGTCTACGAGCAGTACGTC.

The chain employs TRBV5-5 and TRBJ2-7, with 8 bases lining up with TRBD1. Germline V gives CDR1 SGHKS, CDR2 YYEKEE (reference sequence). Trimming cost V 6 bases and J 4 bases; bases outside gene matches: 12. The CDR3 covers 15 residues. This chain's CDR3 is CASTQLGTGPYEQYV. Written as DNA, the CDR3 is TGTGCCAGCACCCAGCTCGGGACAGGCCCTTACGAGCAGTACGTC.

This clone was seen repeatedly, ten times or more. The rearrangement joins TRBV21-1 to TRBJ2-5; the D segment call TRBD2 is taken from the table without a DNA check. TRBV21-1 is deemed a pseudogene. This CDR3 has 11 amino acids. The CDR3 loop reads CASSTNLTQYF. The CDR3 nucleotides are TGTGCCAGCAGCACAAATCTAACCCAGTACTTC.

The chain combines TRBV5-4 with TRBJ2-7, with TRBD2 matching 9 bases. V shed 4 bases and J 7 bases; nucleotides not matched to a gene: 0. The CDR3 totals 11 residues. CDR1 is SGHNT and CDR2 is YYREEE in the germline V gene (reference sequence). In nucleotides, the CDR3 is TGTGCCAGCAGCAGCGGGGGGGAGCAGTACTTC. Translation gives CASSSGGEQYF.

The gene calls are TRBV28 and TRBJ2-7, with 7 bases lining up with TRBD1. Germline CDR1 reads MDHEN; CDR2 reads SYDVKM. This CDR3 contains 15 residues. The V gene end was trimmed by 5 bases and the J gene end by 2 bases; junction bases not matched to a gene: 9. The CDR3 here is CASSDLPDRTYEQYF. CDR3 DNA sequence: TGTGCCAGCAGTGACCTCCCGGACAGGACCTACGAGCAGTACTTC.

V is TRBV28 and J is TRBJ2-7, with 11 bases matching TRBD2. There are 16 residues in the CDR3. Germline CDR1 is MDHEN and CDR2 is SYDVKM. The V segment lost 4 bases and the J segment 1 base; nucleotides outside the gene matches: 6. This CDR3 is CASSSPGTSGSYEQYV. The CDR3 DNA reads as TGTGCCAGCAGTTCCCCCGGGACTAGCGGTTCCTACGAGCAGTACGTC.

The genes are TRBV15 and TRBJ2-7, with 7 nucleotides matching TRBD1. CDR3 length: 15 residues. J was trimmed by 1 base and V by 1 base; bases with no gene match: 4. CDR1 is LNHNV and CDR2 is YYDKDF in the germline V gene (reference sequence). The CDR3 sequence is CATSRAGTVSYEQYV. CDR3 nucleotide sequence: TGTGCCACCAGCAGAGCCGGGACAGTATCCTACGAGCAGTACGTC.

CDR3 sequence reads: CATSSLNRDDYGYTF. The DNA for the CDR3 is TGTGCCACCAGCAGCCTCAACAGGGACGACTATGGCTACACCTTC. The chain recombines TRBV15 with TRBJ1-2; tentative D call: TRBD1 (6 bases). The V end lost 3 bases, the J end lost 3 bases, and 14 bases lay between the germline ends. There are 15 residues in the CDR3. The germline V gene has CDR1 LNHNV and CDR2 YYDKDF (reference sequence).

In this sample, this clone turned up a few times. The chain combines TRBV5-1 with TRBJ1-5; D remains ambiguous. CDR3 size: 14 residues. Per germline, CDR1 SGHRS and CDR2 YFSETQ. V was shortened by 0 bases and J by 5 bases, with 9 bases between the two germline ends. The CDR3 spells CASSLGGPHQPQHF. Written as DNA, the CDR3 is TGCGCCAGCAGCTTGGGGGGTCCTCATCAGCCCCAGCATTTT.

The chain uses TRBV27 and TRBJ2-6, with D tentatively TRBD2 (5 bases). Germline CDR1 MNHEY, CDR2 SMNVEV (reference sequence). V was shortened by 3 bases and J by 0 bases, with 6 bases between the two germline ends. CDR3 length: 15 residues. CDR3 region: CASSFGLSGANVLTF. The DNA for the CDR3 is TGTGCCAGCAGTTTCGGACTCTCTGGGGCCAACGTCCTGACTTTC.

V usage is TRBV27 and J usage is TRBJ1-1, with D maybe TRBD1 (5 bases). V shed 4 bases and J shed 5 bases, with 20 bases lying between them. This CDR3 has 16 residues. CDR1 is MNHEY, CDR2 SMNVEV, per germline (reference sequence). Here the CDR3 reads CASSWGLLRKGTEAFF. The CDR3 nucleotides are TGTGCCAGCAGTTGGGGTCTCCTTAGAAAGGGGACTGAAGCTTTCTTT.